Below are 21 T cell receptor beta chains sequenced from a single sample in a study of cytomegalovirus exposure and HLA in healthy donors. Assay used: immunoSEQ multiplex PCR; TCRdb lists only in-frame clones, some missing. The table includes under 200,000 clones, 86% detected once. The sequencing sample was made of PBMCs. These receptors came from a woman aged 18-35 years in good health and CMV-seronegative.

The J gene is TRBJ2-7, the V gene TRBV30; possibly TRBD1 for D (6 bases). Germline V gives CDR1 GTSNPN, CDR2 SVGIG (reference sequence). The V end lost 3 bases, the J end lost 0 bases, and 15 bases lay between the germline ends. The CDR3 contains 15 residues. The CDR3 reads CAWRVGGTRSYEQYF. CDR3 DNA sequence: TGTGCCTGGAGGGTAGGGGGAACTCGCTCCTACGAGCAGTACTTC.

CDR3 nucleotides: TGTGCCAGCAGCTTATTACCACTCCCCTACAATGAGCAGTTCTTC. It encodes CASSLLPLPYNEQFF. This sequence joins TRBV11-3 and TRBJ2-1; D ambiguous. The CDR3 is made up of 15 amino acids. V shed 2 bases and J shed 2 bases, with 10 bases lying between them. Germline V lookup: CDR1 SGHNT, CDR2 YENEEA.

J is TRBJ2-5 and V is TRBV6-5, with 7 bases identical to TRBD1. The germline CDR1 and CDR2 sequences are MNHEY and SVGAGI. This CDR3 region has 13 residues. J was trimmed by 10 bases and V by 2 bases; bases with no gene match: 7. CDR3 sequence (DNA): TGTGCCAGCAGTTACGCCAGGGGGTATTTCCAGTACTTC. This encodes CASSYARGYFQYF.

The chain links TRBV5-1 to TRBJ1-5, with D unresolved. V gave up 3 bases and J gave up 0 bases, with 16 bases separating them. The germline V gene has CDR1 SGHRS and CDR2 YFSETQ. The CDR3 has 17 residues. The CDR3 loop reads CASSSDPTRNSNQPQHF. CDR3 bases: TGCGCCAGCAGCTCCGATCCGACACGAAATAGCAATCAGCCCCAGCATTTT.

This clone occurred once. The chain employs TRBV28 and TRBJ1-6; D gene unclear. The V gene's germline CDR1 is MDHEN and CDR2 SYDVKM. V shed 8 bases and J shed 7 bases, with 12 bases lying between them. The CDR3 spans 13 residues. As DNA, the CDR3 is TGTGCCAGCGACGTTGCAGGAAATTCACCCCTCCACTTT. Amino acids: CASDVAGNSPLHF.

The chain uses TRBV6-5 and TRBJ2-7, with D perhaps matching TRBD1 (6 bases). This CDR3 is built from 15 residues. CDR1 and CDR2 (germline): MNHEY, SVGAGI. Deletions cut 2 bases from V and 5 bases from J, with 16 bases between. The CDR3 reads CASSYGGSRAHEQYF. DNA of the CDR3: TGTGCCAGCAGTTACGGGGGCAGCAGGGCCCACGAGCAGTACTTC.

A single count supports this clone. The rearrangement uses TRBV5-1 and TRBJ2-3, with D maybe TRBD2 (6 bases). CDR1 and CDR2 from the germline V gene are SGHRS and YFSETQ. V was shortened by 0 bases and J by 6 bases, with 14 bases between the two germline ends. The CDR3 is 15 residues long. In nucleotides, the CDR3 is TGCGCCAGCAGCTTGGAAGGAGGGGCGGGGGATACGCAGTATTTT. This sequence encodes CASSLEGGAGDTQYF. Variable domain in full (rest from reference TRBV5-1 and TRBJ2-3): KAGVTQTPRYLIKTRGQQVTLSCSPISGHRSVSWYQQTPGQGLQFLFEYFSETQRNKGNFPGRFSGRQFSNSRSEMNVSTLELGDSALYLCASSLEGGAGDTQYFGPGTRLTVL.

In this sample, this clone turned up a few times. The CDR3 reads CASSFKVSLGGHTEAFF. The CDR3 DNA reads as TGTGCCAGCAGCTTTAAGGTTTCTCTGGGGGGGCACACTGAAGCTTTCTTT. The V call is TRBV5-6, the J call TRBJ1-1; D possibly corresponds to TRBD1 (6 bases). V lost 2 bases and J lost 3, with 20 bases in between. Germline V gene lookup returns CDR1 SGHDT and CDR2 YYEEEE. The CDR3 is made up of 17 amino acids.

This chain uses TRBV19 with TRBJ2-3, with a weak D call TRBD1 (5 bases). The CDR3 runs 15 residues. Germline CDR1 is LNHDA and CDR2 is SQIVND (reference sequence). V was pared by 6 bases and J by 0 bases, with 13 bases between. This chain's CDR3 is CASSPRAKSTDTQYF. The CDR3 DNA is TGTGCCAGTAGCCCCAGGGCAAAGAGCACAGATACGCAGTATTTT.

Here the CDR3 reads CASSLGLAEYEQYF. In nucleotides, the CDR3 is TGTGCCAGCAGCTTAGGACTAGCGGAATACGAGCAGTACTTC. The chain links TRBV7-9 to TRBJ2-7; TRBD2 matches at 9 bases. Germline lookup yields CDR1 SEHNR and CDR2 FQNEAQ (reference sequence). Unmatched junction bases numbered 2, after V lost 1 base and J lost 4 bases. The CDR3 covers 14 residues. Drawing the rest from reference TRBV7-9 and TRBJ2-7, the complete variable domain is DTGVSQNPRHKITKRGQNVTFRCDPISEHNRLYWYRQTLGQGPEFLTYFQNEAQLEKSRLLSDRFSAERPKGSFSTLEIQRTEQGDSAMYLCASSLGLAEYEQYFGPGTRLTVT.

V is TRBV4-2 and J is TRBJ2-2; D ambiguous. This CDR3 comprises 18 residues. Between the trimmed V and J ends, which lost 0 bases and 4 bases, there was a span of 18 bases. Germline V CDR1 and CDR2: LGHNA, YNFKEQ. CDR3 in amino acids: CASSQDLGPRSGTGELFF. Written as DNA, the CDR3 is TGTGCCAGCAGCCAAGATTTGGGTCCTAGAAGTGGCACCGGGGAGCTGTTTTTT.

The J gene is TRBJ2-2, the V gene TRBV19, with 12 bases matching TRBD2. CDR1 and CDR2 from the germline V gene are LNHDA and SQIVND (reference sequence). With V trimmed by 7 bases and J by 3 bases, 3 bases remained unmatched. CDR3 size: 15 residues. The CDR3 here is CASIPSGRDTGELFF. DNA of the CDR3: TGTGCCAGTATTCCTAGCGGGAGGGACACCGGGGAGCTGTTTTTT.

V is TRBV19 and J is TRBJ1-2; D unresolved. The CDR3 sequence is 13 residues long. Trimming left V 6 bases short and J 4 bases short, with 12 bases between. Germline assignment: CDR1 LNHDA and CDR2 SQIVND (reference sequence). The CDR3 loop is CASSSRRSYGYTF. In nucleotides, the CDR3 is TGTGCCAGTAGCTCGCGCCGGAGCTATGGCTACACCTTC.

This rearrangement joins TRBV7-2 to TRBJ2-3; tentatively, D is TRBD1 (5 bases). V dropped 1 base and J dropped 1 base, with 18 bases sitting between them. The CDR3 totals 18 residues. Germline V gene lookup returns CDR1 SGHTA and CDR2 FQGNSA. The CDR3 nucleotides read TGTGCCAGCAGCTTAGATGGGGCTAATACACCCCGCACAGATACGCAGTATTTT. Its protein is CASSLDGANTPRTDTQYF. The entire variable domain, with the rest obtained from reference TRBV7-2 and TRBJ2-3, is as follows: GAGVSQSPSNKVTEKGKDVELRCDPISGHTALYWYRQSLGQGLEFLIYFQGNSAPDKSGLPSDRFSAERTGGSVSTLTIQRTQQEDSAVYLCASSLDGANTPRTDTQYFGPGTRLTVL.

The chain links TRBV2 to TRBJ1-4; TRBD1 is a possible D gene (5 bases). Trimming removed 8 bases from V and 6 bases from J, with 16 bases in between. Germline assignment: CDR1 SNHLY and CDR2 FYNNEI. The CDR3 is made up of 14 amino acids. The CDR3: CASLSRVIYEKLFF. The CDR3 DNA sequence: TGTGCCAGCCTCTCCAGGGTAATCTATGAAAAACTGTTTTTT.

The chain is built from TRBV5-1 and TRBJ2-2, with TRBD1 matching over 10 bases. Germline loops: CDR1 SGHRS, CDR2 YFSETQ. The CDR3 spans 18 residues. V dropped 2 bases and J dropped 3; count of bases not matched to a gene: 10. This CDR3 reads CASSFRVETGGDTGELFF. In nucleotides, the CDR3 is TGCGCCAGCAGCTTCAGGGTAGAGACAGGGGGCGACACCGGGGAGCTGTTTTTT. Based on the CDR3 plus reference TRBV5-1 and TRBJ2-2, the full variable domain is KAGVTQTPRYLIKTRGQQVTLSCSPISGHRSVSWYQQTPGQGLQFLFEYFSETQRNKGNFPGRFSGRQFSNSRSEMNVSTLELGDSALYLCASSFRVETGGDTGELFFGEGSRLTVL.

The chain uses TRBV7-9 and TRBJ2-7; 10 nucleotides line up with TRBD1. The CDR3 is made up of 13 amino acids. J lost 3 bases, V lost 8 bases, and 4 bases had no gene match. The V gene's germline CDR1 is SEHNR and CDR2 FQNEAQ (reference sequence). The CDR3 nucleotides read TGTGCCAGCTCCGGGACAGGGGACTACGAGCAGTACTTC. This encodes CASSGTGDYEQYF.

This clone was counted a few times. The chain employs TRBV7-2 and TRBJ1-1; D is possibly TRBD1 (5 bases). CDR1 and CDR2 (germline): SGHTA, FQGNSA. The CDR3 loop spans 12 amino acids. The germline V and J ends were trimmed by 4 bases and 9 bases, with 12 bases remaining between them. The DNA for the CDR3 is TGTGCCAGCAGCTCGGGGGGGTATCAAGCTTTCTTT. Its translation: CASSSGGYQAFF.

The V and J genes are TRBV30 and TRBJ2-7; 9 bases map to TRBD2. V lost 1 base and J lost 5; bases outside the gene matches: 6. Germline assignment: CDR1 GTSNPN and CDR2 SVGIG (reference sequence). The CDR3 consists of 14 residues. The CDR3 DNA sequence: TGTGCCTGGAGTGCGCGGGGGGGCAGCCACGAGCAGTACTTC. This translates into CAWSARGGSHEQYF.

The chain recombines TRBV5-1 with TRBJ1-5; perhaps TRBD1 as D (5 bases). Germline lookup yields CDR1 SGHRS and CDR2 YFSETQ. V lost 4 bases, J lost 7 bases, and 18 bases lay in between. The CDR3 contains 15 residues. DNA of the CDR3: TGCGCCAGCAGCCCAGACGGGGGGATGGGGCAGCCCCAGCATTTT. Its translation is CASSPDGGMGQPQHF.

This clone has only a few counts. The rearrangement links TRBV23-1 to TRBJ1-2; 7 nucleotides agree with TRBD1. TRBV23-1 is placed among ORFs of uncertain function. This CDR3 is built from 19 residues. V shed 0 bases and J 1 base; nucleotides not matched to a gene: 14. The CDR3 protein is CASSQSSETGKVVNYGYTF. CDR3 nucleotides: TGCGCCAGCAGTCAATCTTCTGAGACAGGGAAAGTGGTTAACTATGGCTACACCTTC.